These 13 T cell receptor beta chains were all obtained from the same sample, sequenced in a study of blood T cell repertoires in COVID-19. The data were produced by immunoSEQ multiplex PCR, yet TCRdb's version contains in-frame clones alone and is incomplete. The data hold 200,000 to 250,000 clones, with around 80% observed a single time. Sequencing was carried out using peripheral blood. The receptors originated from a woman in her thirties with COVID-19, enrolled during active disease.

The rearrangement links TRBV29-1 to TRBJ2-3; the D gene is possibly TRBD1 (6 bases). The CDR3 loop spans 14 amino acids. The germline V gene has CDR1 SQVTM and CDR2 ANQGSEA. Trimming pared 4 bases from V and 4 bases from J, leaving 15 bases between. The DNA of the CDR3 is TGCAGCGTTGCCATTTCTTCAGGGGCAGATACGCAGTATTTT. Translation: CSVAISSGADTQYF.

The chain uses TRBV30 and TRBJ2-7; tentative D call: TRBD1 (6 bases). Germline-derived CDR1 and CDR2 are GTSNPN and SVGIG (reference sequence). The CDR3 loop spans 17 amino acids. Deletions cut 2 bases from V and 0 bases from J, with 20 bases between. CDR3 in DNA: TGTGCCTGGAGTCGTATTGGGGGACAATCGAGCTCCTACGAGCAGTACTTC. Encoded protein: CAWSRIGGQSSSYEQYF.

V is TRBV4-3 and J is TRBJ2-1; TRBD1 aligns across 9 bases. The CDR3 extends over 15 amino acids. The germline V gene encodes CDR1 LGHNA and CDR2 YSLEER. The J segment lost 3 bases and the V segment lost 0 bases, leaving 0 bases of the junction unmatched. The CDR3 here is CASSQETGGYNEQFF. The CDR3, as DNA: TGCGCCAGCAGCCAAGAGACAGGGGGCTACAATGAGCAGTTCTTC.

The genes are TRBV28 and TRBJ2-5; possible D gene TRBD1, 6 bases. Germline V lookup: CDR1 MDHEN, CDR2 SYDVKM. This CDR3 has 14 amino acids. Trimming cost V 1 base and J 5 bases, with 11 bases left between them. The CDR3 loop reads CASSLSGAVETQYF. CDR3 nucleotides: TGTGCCAGCAGTTTATCAGGGGCAGTGGAGACCCAGTACTTC.

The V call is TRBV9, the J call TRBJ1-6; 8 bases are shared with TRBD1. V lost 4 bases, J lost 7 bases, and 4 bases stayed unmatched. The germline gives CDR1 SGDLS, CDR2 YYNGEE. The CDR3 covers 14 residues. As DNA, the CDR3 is TGTGCCAGCAGCCTAAGACAGGGGAATTCACCCCTCCACTTT. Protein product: CASSLRQGNSPLHF.

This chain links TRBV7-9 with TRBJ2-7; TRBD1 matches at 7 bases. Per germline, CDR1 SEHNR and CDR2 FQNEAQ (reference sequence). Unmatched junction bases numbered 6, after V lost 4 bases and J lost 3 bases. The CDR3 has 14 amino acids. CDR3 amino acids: CASSSDREYYEQYF. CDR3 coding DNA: TGTGCCAGCAGCTCCGACAGGGAATACTACGAGCAGTACTTC.

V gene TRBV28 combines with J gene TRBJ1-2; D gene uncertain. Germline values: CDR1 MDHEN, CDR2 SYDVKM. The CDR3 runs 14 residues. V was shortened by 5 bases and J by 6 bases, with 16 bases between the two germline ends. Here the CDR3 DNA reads TGTGCCAGCAGTAGGATATCTCCGGCGGATGGCTACACCTTC. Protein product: CASSRISPADGYTF.

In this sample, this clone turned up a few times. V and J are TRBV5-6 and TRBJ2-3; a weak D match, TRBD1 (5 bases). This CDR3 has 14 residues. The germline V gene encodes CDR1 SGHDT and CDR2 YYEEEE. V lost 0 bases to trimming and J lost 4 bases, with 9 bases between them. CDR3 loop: CASSLAAGSDTQYF. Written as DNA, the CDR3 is TGTGCCAGCAGCTTGGCCGCAGGGTCAGATACGCAGTATTTT.

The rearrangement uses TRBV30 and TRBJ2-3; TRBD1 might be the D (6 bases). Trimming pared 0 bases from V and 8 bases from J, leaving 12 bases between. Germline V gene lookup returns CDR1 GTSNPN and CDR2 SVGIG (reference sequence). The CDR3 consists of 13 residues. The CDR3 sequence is CAWSVAGVGTQYF. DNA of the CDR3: TGTGCCTGGAGTGTAGCAGGGGTGGGTACGCAGTATTTT.

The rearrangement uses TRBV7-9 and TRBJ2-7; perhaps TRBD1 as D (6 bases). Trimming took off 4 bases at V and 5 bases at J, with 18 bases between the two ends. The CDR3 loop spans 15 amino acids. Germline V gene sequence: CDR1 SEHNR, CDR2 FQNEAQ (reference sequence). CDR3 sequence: CASSSHRDIKDEQYF. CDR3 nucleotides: TGTGCCAGCAGCTCACACCGGGACATAAAAGACGAGCAGTACTTC.

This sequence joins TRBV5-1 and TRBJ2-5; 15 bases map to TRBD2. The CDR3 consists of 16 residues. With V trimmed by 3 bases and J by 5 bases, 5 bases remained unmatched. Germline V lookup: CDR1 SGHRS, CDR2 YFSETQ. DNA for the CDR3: TGCGCCAGCAGCTCCGGACTAGCGGGGGGGAGCGAGACCCAGTACTTC. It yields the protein CASSSGLAGGSETQYF.

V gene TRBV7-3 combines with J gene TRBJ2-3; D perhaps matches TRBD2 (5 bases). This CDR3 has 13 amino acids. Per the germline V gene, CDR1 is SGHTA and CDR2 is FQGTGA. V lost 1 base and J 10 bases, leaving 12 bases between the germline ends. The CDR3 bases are TGTGCCAGCAGCTTAATTCGGGATACCGCGCAGTATTTT. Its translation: CASSLIRDTAQYF.

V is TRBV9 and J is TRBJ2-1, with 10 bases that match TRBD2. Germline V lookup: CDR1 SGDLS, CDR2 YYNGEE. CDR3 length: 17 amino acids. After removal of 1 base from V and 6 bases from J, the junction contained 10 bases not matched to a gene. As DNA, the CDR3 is TGTGCCAGCAGCGTATTAGCTAGCGGGAGTCCCTTCAATGAGCAGTTCTTC. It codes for CASSVLASGSPFNEQFF.